This TCR beta chain was recorded in a study of CD8 T cells in Susac syndrome (dated 2019 in TCRdb). About the study as a whole: Of the Susac syndrome patients who were sequenced, six had clinically active disease and roughly eight were in clinical remission. The study used repertoire sequencing to test whether antigen drove CD8+ T cell activation and differentiation in Susac syndrome. Susac syndrome patients were therapy-naive, on corticosteroids (some also receiving IVIg), or on IVIg alone at blood withdrawal. Broad study findings and their caveats: No clonal expansion was detected in the CD4+ T cell repertoire of Susac syndrome patients. The study acknowledged that relatively few individuals were included in the TCR sequencing and HLA analysis.

The V end gives up 5 bases and the J end 1 base, leaving 7 bases in the junction not matched to a gene. The germline V gene (reference sequence) supplies CDR1 LGHDT and CDR2 YNNKEL. The CDR3 spans 17 residues, from the cysteine through the phenylalanine. This entry keeps only the CDR3 DNA: 51 bases, framed from base 1. Worth noting for this clonotype: Its recognized antigen is unknown. The sample holds no much larger clone one base away, and base qualities are not on file.

RNA was extracted with the RNeasy kit and about 0.5 to 1 ug was reverse transcribed using random hexamers. The immunoSEQ multiplex PCR assay, covering 54 Vbeta and 13 Jbeta segments, was used to amplify TCR beta CDR3 regions. PCR amplification bias was corrected using a synthetic template baseline for primer optimization and computational correction. Turning to the authors' computational methods: Only productive sequences were kept, with reads annotated to V, D and J genes according to IMGT and analyzed in immunoSEQ Analyzer. Clonality was computed as one minus Shannon entropy normalized by log2 of the number of productive unique sequences. For each patient and control, public and private clones were evaluated within the 100 most prevalent clones. A clone was defined as Susac-specific if it was absent from the healthy and MS cohorts, from roughly 990 published viral clones and from other ImmuneACCESS disease sequences. The public reads were reprocessed in TCRdb via fastp at Q25 and MiXCR, keeping in-frame beta chains. Every CDR3 protein is listed once, alongside the most common genes and DNA of its rows. These V and J calls derive from TCRdb rather than the authors' analysis. Within this sample are roughly 160,000 distinct CDR3 sequences, with 90% to 97% of them counted one time only. The ten largest clones capture roughly 0.12% of the sample.

Peripheral blood CD8+ and CD4+ T cells from healthy donors, Susac syndrome patients and multiple sclerosis patients were profiled using high-throughput TCR beta sequencing. Recently defined diagnostic criteria for definite or probable disease were met by the Susac syndrome patients. CD8+ TEMRA cells were enriched by FACS, while bulk CD8+ and CD4+ T cells were purified by magnetic negative isolation. Blood was collected in EDTA tubes and processed within 24 hours, with PBMCs isolated through density gradient centrifugation. PBMCs intended for TCR sequencing were cryopreserved in liquid nitrogen and were subsequently thawed in a 37 degrees C water bath. The sorted or isolated CD4+, CD8+ and CD8+ TEMRA cells had a purity of 90% or higher.

Recombination joined TRBV3-1 with TRBJ2-7, with 14 central nucleotides matching TRBD2. The sequence derives from a human donor with Susac syndrome. Sequencing was performed on CD4+ T cells from PBMCs. The base sequence is TGTGCCAGCAGCGGGGGACTAGCGGGAGAACGTTCCTACGAGCAGTACTTC. This encodes CASSGGLAGERSYEQYF.